Here is one TCR beta chain with its context. V was clipped by 7 bases and J by 1 base; unmatched bases: 5. CDR1 SQVTM and CDR2 ANQGSEA come from the germline V gene. The CDR3 runs 16 residues. This sample was taken from a study of blood T cell repertoires in COVID-19. Study at large: Samples came from the United States, Italy and Spain, spanning acute and convalescent COVID-19.

Authors' data handling: Reference gene primer amplification gave estimated nucleated cell counts. TCRdb's table, derived via immunoSEQ multiplex PCR, lists solely in-frame clones and lacks some. Clone size and V and J calls were adopted from that table, with D and trimming inferred from the DNA. The sample has 250,000 or so clones; roughly nine tenths are singletons. V usage is TRBV29-1 and J usage is TRBJ2-1; 15 bases agree with TRBD2. This sequence originates from a man in his late teens or twenties with active or convalescent COVID-19. The material sequenced was peripheral blood. CDR3 loop: CSAPGTSGRSYNEQFF. The CDR3 DNA sequence: TGCAGCGCCCCCGGGACTAGCGGGAGGTCCTACAATGAGCAGTTCTTC.